This passage covers 25 T cell receptor beta chains from one sample sequenced in a study of T cells in Graves' hyperthyroidism and ophthalmopathy. There were TCR beta CDR3 regions amplified from RNA transcripts. Researchers ran a first-round RT-PCR on the TCR CDR3 using the HTBI primer set. One entry per CDR3 protein results from TCRdb running MiXCR on the multiplex PCR reads. The sample carries approximately 510,000 distinct CDR3 sequences, under 25% recorded once. Sequencing input: blood. These receptors came from a young man with Graves' hyperthyroidism.

This clonotype was seen ten or more times. CDR3 protein: CASERGDRLGYTF. As DNA, the CDR3 is TGTGCCAGCGAGCGAGGGGACCGCCTCGGCTACACCTTC. J is TRBJ1-2 and V is TRBV6-2 or TRBV6-3, with D perhaps matching TRBD1 (5 bases). CDR3 length: 13 amino acids. Germline CDR1 reads MNHEY; CDR2 reads SVGEGT. V was shortened by 8 bases and J by 8 bases, with 18 bases between the two germline ends.

This clonotype was seen ten or more times. V gene TRBV6-2 or TRBV6-3 combines with J gene TRBJ1-5; no clear D gene. Deletions cut 0 bases from V and 5 bases from J, with 20 bases between. CDR3 length: 18 residues. Germline V CDR1 and CDR2: MNHEY, SVGEGT. Here the CDR3 DNA reads TGTGCCAGCAGTTACTCGAACCGGGCGGTAGGGCAGGATCAGCCCCAGCATTTT. Protein product: CASSYSNRAVGQDQPQHF.

Ten or more counts support this clonotype. J is TRBJ2-7 and V is TRBV7-8; the match to TRBD2 covers 7 bases. With V trimmed by 6 bases and J by 5 bases, 16 bases remained unmatched. The CDR3 consists of 16 residues. Per germline, CDR1 SGHVS and CDR2 FQNEAQ. CDR3 loop: CASSPLGVGGMNEQYF. The CDR3, as DNA: TGTGCCAGCAGTCCTCTCGGTGTCGGGGGGATGAACGAGCAGTACTTC.

The chain has TRBV12-3 or TRBV12-4 and TRBJ1-5; TRBD1 matches at 7 bases. The CDR3 spans 15 residues. V trimming: 4 bases; J trimming: 2 bases; junction bases outside the gene matches: 5. The CDR3 sequence: CASSSGQAGNQPQHF. The DNA of the CDR3 is TGTGCCAGCAGTTCTGGACAGGCCGGCAATCAGCCCCAGCATTTT.

In its sample, this clonotype was seen many times. Mismatch with germline at one junction end may stem from a read error. This rearrangement joins TRBV6-1 to TRBJ1-2; 8 bases are a match to TRBD1. Germline V gives CDR1 MNHNS, CDR2 SASEGT. The CDR3 covers 15 residues. This CDR3 reads CACRGSLGQEKRYTF. The CDR3 bases are TGTGCCTGCAGGGGCAGTTTGGGACAGGAAAAGCGCTACACCTTC.

This clonotype was seen repeatedly, ten times or more. This chain uses TRBV27 with TRBJ2-1; weak D call: TRBD1 (8 bases). This CDR3 has 19 residues. Trimming took off 0 bases at V and 5 bases at J, with 23 bases between the two ends. In germline, CDR1 is MNHEY, CDR2 SMNVEV (reference sequence). The DNA for the CDR3 is TGTGCCAGCAGTTTATCGTCAGGGGGCGGCTTTCGGGGGGACAATGAGCAGTTCTTC. Its translation is CASSLSSGGGFRGDNEQFF.

This clonotype has at least ten counts. Its ends do not fully match the called genes, so a read error is possible. The chain has TRBV5-1 and TRBJ1-2; D gene uncertain. The CDR3 consists of 13 residues. CDR1 is SGHRS, CDR2 YFSETQ, per germline. CDR3 DNA sequence: TGCGCCAGCAGATTGGCGGAGCCCTATGGCTACACCTTC. Its translation: CASRLAEPYGYTF.

The V gene is TRBV7-9, the J gene TRBJ2-2; TRBD1 matches at 8 bases. Germline CDR1 reads SEHNR; CDR2 reads FQNEAQ (reference sequence). The CDR3 is made up of 15 amino acids. V shed 6 bases, J shed 0 bases, and the junction held 3 bases outside the gene matches. CDR3 sequence (DNA): TGTGCCAGCAGTCGGACAGGGTCGAACACCGGGGAGCTGTTTTTT. Translated: CASSRTGSNTGELFF.

This clonotype was seen at least ten times. The rearrangement joins TRBV7-8 to TRBJ2-2, with TRBD1 matching 7 bases. The germline gives CDR1 SGHVS, CDR2 FQNEAQ. The CDR3 extends over 14 amino acids. V shed 7 bases, J shed 4 bases, and the junction held 6 bases outside the gene matches. CDR3 residues: CASTAGQVTGELFF. CDR3 DNA sequence: TGTGCCAGCACCGCCGGACAGGTCACCGGGGAGCTGTTTTTT.

The chain carries TRBV24-1 and TRBJ2-2; 7 bases agree with TRBD1. Germline V CDR1 and CDR2: KGHDR, SFDVKD. CDR3 length equals 17 residues. V dropped 3 bases and J dropped 2; count of bases not matched to a gene: 8. The CDR3 nucleotides are TGTGCCACCAGTGATAGTGGACAGGTCTTTAACACCGGGGAGCTGTTTTTT. This gives the protein CATSDSGQVFNTGELFF.

The chain combines TRBV19 with TRBJ1-2, with D perhaps TRBD1 (5 bases). The CDR3 is made up of 14 amino acids. With 8 bases removed from V and 4 bases from J, the gap between germline ends came to 17 bases. Germline V gene sequence: CDR1 LNHDA, CDR2 SQIVND (reference sequence). The CDR3 DNA reads as TGTGCCAGTTCGCTGAGACAGAAGACCTATGGCTACACCTTC. Residues: CASSLRQKTYGYTF.

This clonotype has ten or more counts. The CDR3 nucleotides are TGTGCCACCAGCGGGAGGACAGGGGCCACTGAAGCTTTCTTT. Translated, it gives CATSGRTGATEAFF. This chain joins TRBV15 and TRBJ1-1, with 9 bases that match TRBD1. V shed 5 bases and J 4 bases; nucleotides not matched to a gene: 5. The CDR3 loop spans 14 amino acids. Germline CDR1 reads LNHNV; CDR2 reads YYDKDF (reference sequence).

This clonotype was observed many times. The CDR3 protein is CASSSPTSGAETQYF. Written as DNA, the CDR3 is TGTGCCAGCAGCTCACCAACATCCGGGGCTGAGACCCAGTACTTC. V usage is TRBV11-2 and J usage is TRBJ2-5; D is possibly TRBD1 or TRBD2 (5 bases each). The CDR3 totals 15 residues. The V gene's germline CDR1 is SGHAT and CDR2 FQNNGV. V lost 4 bases and J 5 bases, leaving 17 bases between the germline ends.

With regard to this clonotype: This likely comes from a read error, as the CDR3 has no conserved phenylalanine or tryptophan at its end. The CDR3 here is CASSSRAEQYL. The CDR3 coding sequence is TGTGCCAGCAGTTCTAGGGCCGAGCAGTACCTC. The gene calls are TRBV12-3 or TRBV12-4 and TRBJ2-7; no clear D gene. Trimming removed 4 bases from V and 6 bases from J, with 7 bases in between. This CDR3 is 11 amino acids long.

This clonotype appeared many times. The junction does not match germline at one end; this may be a read error. The chain employs TRBV10-2 and TRBJ1-2, with D unclear. CDR1 is WSHSY and CDR2 is SAAADI in the germline V gene. CDR3 length: 13 residues. Here the CDR3 reads CASSDGSNYGYTF. CDR3 nucleotides: TGTGCCAGCAGTGATGGGAGTAACTATGGCTACACCTTC.

This clonotype was recorded at least ten times. This chain connects TRBV2 to TRBJ1-2; 7 positions match TRBD1. The CDR3 runs 13 residues. Germline V lookup: CDR1 SNHLY, CDR2 FYNNEI. After removal of 7 bases from V and 6 bases from J, the junction contained 8 bases not matched to a gene. The CDR3 DNA sequence: TGTGCCAGCAACCTTAACAGGGGCGATGGCTACACCTTC. Protein product: CASNLNRGDGYTF.

Remarks on this clonotype: A much larger clone lies a single base off, so this may be a read error. V gene TRBV6-1 combines with J gene TRBJ2-2, with 10 bases fitting TRBD1. The germline gives CDR1 MNHNS, CDR2 SASEGT. This CDR3 comprises 14 residues. CDR3 protein: CSSSRDRGSRELFF. As DNA, the CDR3 is TGTTCCAGCAGCCGGGACAGGGGATCAAGGGAGCTGTTTTTT.

This clonotype was picked up one time. The chain joins TRBV27 to TRBJ2-7; possibly TRBD1 or TRBD2 for D (5 bases each). Germline V CDR1 and CDR2: MNHEY, SMNVEV (reference sequence). V was trimmed by 8 bases and J by 4 bases, leaving 27 bases between them. CDR3 length equals 17 residues. The DNA for the CDR3 is TGTGCCAGCCCTGGTGGGGGAGCGGACGACCTAATTTACGAGCAGTACTTC. Translation gives CASPGGGADDLIYEQYF.

This clonotype was picked up many times. The chain carries TRBV20-1 and TRBJ2-5; 14 positions match TRBD2. CDR3 length: 16 residues. The trim removed 3 bases at V and 3 bases at J, leaving 6 bases unmatched. Germline CDR1 DFQATT, CDR2 SNEGSKA (reference sequence). CDR3 in amino acids: CSASLGTSGGKETQYF. In DNA form, the CDR3 reads TGCAGTGCTAGCCTCGGGACTAGCGGGGGAAAAGAGACCCAGTACTTC.

This clonotype was seen a few times. This rearrangement joins TRBV13 to TRBJ1-3; 7 positions agree with TRBD1. V lost 3 bases, J lost 0 bases, and 2 bases stayed unmatched. The CDR3 is made up of 15 amino acids. Germline V lookup: CDR1 PRHDT, CDR2 FYEKMQ (reference sequence). The CDR3 nucleotides are TGTGCCAGCAGCTTCCGGACAGGCTCTGGAAACACCATATATTTT. This translates into CASSFRTGSGNTIYF.

The chain recombines TRBV6-4 with TRBJ2-7; 11 bases line up with TRBD2. The germline gives CDR1 MRHNA, CDR2 SNTAGT. Trimming cost V 9 bases and J 5 bases; bases outside gene matches: 6. The CDR3 loop spans 13 amino acids. The CDR3 sequence: CASRASGRNEQYF. The CDR3 region has the DNA TGTGCCAGTAGGGCTAGCGGGAGGAACGAGCAGTACTTC.

This clonotype was found many times. CDR3 region: CASSYLSTNYGYTF. CDR3 DNA: TGTGCCAGCAGTTATCTCAGCACTAACTATGGCTACACCTTC. V and J are TRBV6-2 or TRBV6-3 and TRBJ1-2; D is unresolved. V was clipped by 3 bases and J by 0 bases, with 8 bases between them. Germline V gives CDR1 MNHEY, CDR2 SVGEGT. The CDR3 loop spans 14 amino acids.

At least ten counts were recorded for this clonotype. This chain uses TRBV28 with TRBJ1-1, with D possibly being TRBD1 (5 bases). The V end lost 7 bases, the J end lost 0 bases, and 15 bases lay between the germline ends. The CDR3 consists of 15 residues. The germline V gene encodes CDR1 MDHEN and CDR2 SYDVKM. This CDR3 reads CASNEGTPLNTEAFF. The CDR3 coding sequence is TGTGCCAGCAACGAAGGGACCCCTTTGAACACTGAAGCTTTCTTT. Full variable domain (outside the CDR3, taken from reference TRBV28 and TRBJ1-1): DVKVTQSSRYLVKRTGEKVFLECVQDMDHENMFWYRQDPGLGLRLIYFSYDVKMKEKGDIPEGYSVSREKKERFSLILESASTNQTSMYLCASNEGTPLNTEAFFGQGTRLTVV.

In this sample, this clonotype turned up many times. The rearrangement links TRBV6-5 to TRBJ2-2; 8 positions match TRBD1. The CDR3 extends over 16 amino acids. V dropped 0 bases and J dropped 4; count of bases not matched to a gene: 4. The germline CDR1 and CDR2 sequences are MNHEY and SVGAGI. The CDR3 bases are TGTGCCAGCAGTTACTCGGACAGGGCCGGCACCGGGGAGCTGTTTTTT. Translated, it gives CASSYSDRAGTGELFF.

As concerns this clonotype: This may be a read error: a much more frequent sequence differs by one nucleotide. The missing conserved phenylalanine or tryptophan at the end of this CDR3 makes a read error likely. The CDR3 loop reads CASSRLGGSNQPQHL. CDR3 in DNA: TGTGCCAGTAGCCGCCTCGGGGGCAGCAATCAGCCCCAGCATTTG. V is TRBV19 and J is TRBJ1-5; tentative D call: TRBD1 (6 bases). The CDR3 consists of 15 residues. V lost 6 bases and J 1 base, leaving 13 bases between the germline ends. CDR1 and CDR2 from the germline V gene are LNHDA and SQIVND (reference sequence).